What follows are 19 T cell receptor beta chains derived from one specimen sequenced in a study of tumor-infiltrating lymphocytes in oesophageal squamous cell carcinoma. One entry per CDR3 protein results from TCRdb running MiXCR on the PCR reads. The sample lists 19,000 or so distinct CDR3 sequences; under 40% were seen once. Input material: blood. The receptors stem from a male donor with esophageal squamous cell carcinoma.

This clonotype was recorded many times. The rearrangement links TRBV5-6 to TRBJ1-5, with 7 bases matching TRBD1. The CDR3 has 15 residues. Losses at the gene ends were 4 bases for V and 3 bases for J; bases not matched to a gene: 7. Germline V gives CDR1 SGHDT, CDR2 YYEEEE. The CDR3 region has the DNA TGTGCCAGCAGCCCGTGGGACAGCCCCAATCAGCCCCAGCATTTT. Protein product: CASSPWDSPNQPQHF. Looking up the rest from reference TRBV5-6 and TRBJ1-5 gives the full variable domain: DAGVTQSPTHLIKTRGQQVTLRCSPKSGHDTVSWYQQALGQGPQFIFQYYEEEERQRGNFPDRFSGHQFPNYSSELNVNALLLGDSALYLCASSPWDSPNQPQHFGDGTRLSIL.

Within the sample, this clonotype is medium-sized (0.01 to 0.1%). The rearrangement uses TRBV7-9 and TRBJ2-5; D is possibly TRBD2 (6 bases). Per germline, CDR1 SEHNR and CDR2 FQNEAQ (reference sequence). V dropped 6 bases and J dropped 5 bases, with 22 bases sitting between them. This CDR3 has 16 amino acids. CDR3 sequence reads: CASRDGSKPLGETQYF. CDR3 coding DNA: TGTGCCAGCAGAGACGGGAGCAAACCGCTGGGGGAGACCCAGTACTTC.

This clonotype was seen a handful of times. The J gene is TRBJ2-1, the V gene TRBV7-3; perhaps TRBD2 as D (5 bases). The J call may be in error: the DNA end matches TRBJ2-7 better. The CDR3 covers 13 residues. The germline V gene encodes CDR1 SGHTA and CDR2 FQGTGA. The CDR3 DNA reads TGTGCCAGCAGCCCGGGTGGAGGCTACGAGCAGTACTTC. Protein sequence: CASSPGGGYEQYF.

This clonotype has just a few counts. The J gene is TRBJ2-5, the V gene TRBV7-9, with D possibly being TRBD1 (6 bases). The end of the DNA is better explained by TRBJ2-1, so the J call may be wrong. Germline V lookup: CDR1 SEHNR, CDR2 FQNEAQ (reference sequence). The CDR3 is 16 residues long. In nucleotides, the CDR3 is TGTGCCAGCAGCCCAGGGGAGAGGGGCGCAGGGAATGAGCAGTTCTTC. As protein: CASSPGERGAGNEQFF.

In regard to this clonotype: A clone one base away is much larger, so this may be a read error. The rearrangement joins TRBV5-3 to TRBJ2-1; maybe TRBD2 (5 bases). Near its end, the DNA agrees better with TRBJ2-5, so the J call may be wrong. TRBV5-3 is given ORF status, its function remaining uncertain. The CDR3 spans 14 residues. The CDR3 region is CASSLDPTGKTQYF. In DNA form, the CDR3 reads TGTGCCAGCAGCTTGGACCCAACGGGGAAGACCCAGTACTTC.

The rearrangement uses TRBV3-1 and TRBJ1-1, with D tentatively TRBD1 (5 bases). The end of the DNA aligns better with TRBJ1-6, so the J call may be wrong. The germline gives CDR1 LGHDT, CDR2 YNNKEL (reference sequence). The CDR3 has 12 residues. In DNA form, the CDR3 reads TGTGCCAGCAGCCAAGGCAGGGAGGCTCTCCACTTT. This sequence encodes CASSQGREALHF.

This clonotype was detected once. The junction does not match germline at one end; this may be a read error. The V call is TRBV6-6, the J call TRBJ2-7; TRBD2 matches 7 bases. The germline CDR1 and CDR2 sequences are MNHNY and SVGAGI (reference sequence). The CDR3 consists of 13 residues. CDR3: CASSAGVDTEAFF. The CDR3 DNA reads as TGTGCCAGCAGTGCGGGGGTTGATACTGAAGCTTTCTTC.

The gene calls are TRBV7-2 and TRBJ2-5; 7 bases line up with TRBD2. Germline V gene sequence: CDR1 SGHTA, CDR2 FQGNSA. The trim removed 0 bases at V and 7 bases at J, leaving 11 bases unmatched. CDR3 length: 16 residues. CDR3 nucleotides: TGTGCCAGCAGCTTAGCCCCCGGGACTGGACTAGGGACCCAGTACTTC. It yields the protein CASSLAPGTGLGTQYF.

J is TRBJ2-1 and V is TRBV27, with TRBD1 matching 8 bases. The J call is in doubt because the DNA end fits TRBJ2-5 better. Germline CDR1 is MNHEY and CDR2 is SMNVEV (reference sequence). This CDR3 is built from 15 residues. CDR3 nucleotides: TGTGCCAGCAGTTGGCAATGGACAGGGCGAGAGACCCAGTACTTC. The encoded protein is CASSWQWTGRETQYF.

The chain couples TRBV7-3 to TRBJ2-3; 7 bases match TRBD2. CDR3 length: 15 amino acids. The germline V gene has CDR1 SGHTA and CDR2 FQGTGA. V gave up 5 bases and J gave up 4 bases; unmatched junction bases: 9. CDR3 nucleotide sequence: TGTGCCAGCAGCATATCCGGGACTAAAGCAGATACGCAGTATTTT. Translating gives CASSISGTKADTQYF.

Worth noting for this clonotype: The CDR3 ends on some other residue instead of the conserved phenylalanine or tryptophan, so this is likely a read error. This chain links TRBV7-4 with TRBJ2-5; TRBD2 is a possible D gene (6 bases). The germline V and J ends were trimmed by 3 bases and 11 bases, with 25 bases remaining between them. CDR1 is SGHVT, CDR2 SQSDAQ, per germline. The CDR3 consists of 16 residues. In DNA form, the CDR3 reads TGTGCCAGCAGCTTCACCTCGGGAACTAGCACAGATACGCAGTACGTC. This sequence encodes CASSFTSGTSTDTQYV.

At least ten counts were recorded for this clonotype. As the CDR3 is not closed by the conserved phenylalanine or tryptophan, this likely results from a read error. The DNA is omitted, as the CDR3 cannot be located on it reliably, and the CDR3 follows TCRdb's listing. This chain links TRBV6-1 with TRBJ2-1; the table's D call TRBD1 went unverified against the DNA. The CDR3 length equals 15 residues, ends included. Germline V gene data show CDR1 as MNHNS and CDR2 as SASEGT. The chain's CDR3 is CASSSDRGRRYTFGS.

V is TRBV28 and J is TRBJ1-2; maybe TRBD1 (5 bases). V was trimmed by 3 bases and J by 5 bases, leaving 19 bases between them. The CDR3 loop spans 16 amino acids. Germline loops: CDR1 MDHEN, CDR2 SYDVKM. CDR3 region: CASSLGGGVSGYGYTF. In DNA, the CDR3 is TGTGCCAGCAGTTTGGGGGGTGGGGTCAGCGGATATGGCTACACCTTC.

The table lists this clonotype with a few counts. The chain employs TRBV7-6 and TRBJ2-5, with 10 bases aligning to TRBD2. The V segment lost 5 bases and the J segment 11 bases; nucleotides outside the gene matches: 14. CDR1 and CDR2 from the germline V gene are SGHVS and FNYEAQ. The CDR3 spans 15 residues. The CDR3 spells CASSRSGRSYNEQYF. The CDR3 DNA reads as TGTGCCAGCAGCCGTAGCGGGAGGTCCTACAATGAGCAGTACTTC.

At least ten counts were recorded for this clonotype. The chain is built from TRBV6-1 and TRBJ2-4; perhaps TRBD2 as D (6 bases). V shed 3 bases and J shed 5 bases, with 11 bases lying between them. The germline CDR1 and CDR2 sequences are MNHNS and SASEGT. The CDR3 runs to 14 residues. The CDR3 spells CASSEAGLQNIQYF. DNA of the CDR3: TGTGCCAGCAGTGAGGCGGGACTCCAAAACATTCAGTACTTC.

This clonotype was observed many times. DNA for the CDR3: TGTGCCAGCAGCCACAGGGGGGTACGGGCTGAAGCTTTCTTT. This translates into CASSHRGVRAEAFF. This chain uses TRBV6-1 with TRBJ1-1, with 8 bases fitting TRBD1. The length of the CDR3 is 14 residues. The germline V gene has CDR1 MNHNS and CDR2 SASEGT. With 6 bases clipped from V and 6 bases from J, the junction kept 9 bases outside the gene matches.

This clonotype was found many times. The genes are TRBV7-2 and TRBJ1-1; 10 bases match TRBD1. Unmatched junction bases numbered 3, after V lost 6 bases and J lost 5 bases. Germline V CDR1 and CDR2: SGHTA, FQGNSA. This CDR3 comprises 13 residues. This CDR3 is CASRRTGGTEAFF. The CDR3 bases are TGTGCCAGCAGACGGACAGGGGGGACTGAAGCTTTCTTT.

The genes are TRBV23-1 and TRBJ2-1; no clear D gene. TRBV23-1 is treated as an ORF (open reading frame) with a function not yet certain. Trimming stripped 4 bases from V and 0 bases from J, with 13 bases between. This CDR3 spans 16 amino acids. DNA of the CDR3: TGCGCCAGCAGTCCCGTCTCTCTCTCCTCCTACAATGAGCAGTTCTTC. It encodes CASSPVSLSSYNEQFF.

As for this clonotype: Since a much larger clone is just one base distant, this may be a read error. The V call is TRBV18, the J call TRBJ2-3; D possibly corresponds to TRBD2 (5 bases). V was shortened by 3 bases and J by 14 bases, with 21 bases between the two germline ends. Germline V gene lookup returns CDR1 KGHSH and CDR2 LQKENI. CDR3 size: 14 residues. CDR3 amino acids: CASSPAGADGELYF. CDR3 DNA sequence: TGTGCCAGCTCACCCGCGGGCGCTGACGGGGAGCTGTATTTT.